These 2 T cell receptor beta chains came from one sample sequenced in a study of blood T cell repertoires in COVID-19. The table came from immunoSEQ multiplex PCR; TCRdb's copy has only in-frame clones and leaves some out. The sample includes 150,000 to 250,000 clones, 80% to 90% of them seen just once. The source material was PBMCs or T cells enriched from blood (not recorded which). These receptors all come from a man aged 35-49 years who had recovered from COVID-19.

The DNA of the CDR3 is TGTGCCAGCAGCGTGGATAGGCGGGAGAGCTACAATGAGCAGTTCTTC. Translated: CASSVDRRESYNEQFF. The chain combines TRBV9 with TRBJ2-1; TRBD2 matches 7 bases. The junction had 8 bases not matched to a gene; V was cut back by 2 bases and J by 3 bases. CDR3 size: 16 residues. Germline assignment: CDR1 SGDLS and CDR2 YYNGEE.

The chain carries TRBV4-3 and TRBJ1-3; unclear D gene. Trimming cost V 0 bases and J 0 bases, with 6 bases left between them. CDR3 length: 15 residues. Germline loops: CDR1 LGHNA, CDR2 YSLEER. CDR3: CASSQEAYSGNTIYF. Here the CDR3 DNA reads TGCGCCAGCAGCCAAGAAGCCTACTCTGGAAACACCATATATTTT.